The 23 T cell receptor beta chains given below trace back to one sample, sequenced in a study of regulatory dendritic cells for organ transplantation. Sorted subsets were CFSE-labeled and cultured approximately 5 days with allogeneic dendritic cells. For these TCRs, the target antigens are not known. TCRdb keeps only in-frame clones here, not all; method: immunoSEQ multiplex PCR. The table records nearly 11,000 clones, over 70% of them present only once. Material: memory CD4+ T cells from blood cultured with regulatory dendritic cells. Subset of the sample: CD45RO+ memory T cells. The origin of the receptors is a human donor in good health.

This rearrangement joins TRBV12-5 to TRBJ2-5, with TRBD2 matching over 16 bases. The CDR3 has 16 amino acids. The J segment lost 4 bases and the V segment lost 5 bases, leaving 4 bases of the junction unmatched. Germline assignment: CDR1 LGHNT and CDR2 FRNRAP. The CDR3 is CASGPGTSGGAETQYF. The DNA of the CDR3 is TGTGCTAGTGGTCCAGGGACTAGCGGGGGGGCAGAGACCCAGTACTTC.

CDR3: CASSLGSSGNTIYF. CDR3 in DNA: TGTGCCAGCAGCTTAGGGAGCTCTGGAAACACCATATATTTT. The rearrangement joins TRBV11-3 to TRBJ1-3; D is undetermined. The germline V and J ends were trimmed by 1 base and 0 bases, with 4 bases remaining between them. Germline CDR1 SGHNT, CDR2 YENEEA. The CDR3 extends over 14 amino acids.

The chain couples TRBV6-6 to TRBJ2-3, with 7 nucleotides matching TRBD2. Trimming removed 10 bases from V and 2 bases from J; junction bases left unmatched: 6. The CDR3 loop spans 13 amino acids. CDR1 is MNHNY, CDR2 SVGAGI, per germline (reference sequence). The CDR3 reads CAIGDYTTDTQYF. The CDR3 nucleotides are TGTGCCATCGGGGACTACACCACAGATACGCAGTATTTT.

The chain is built from TRBV2 and TRBJ2-5; 7 bases map to TRBD1. This CDR3 has 14 residues. The germline V gene encodes CDR1 SNHLY and CDR2 FYNNEI. The ends lost 6 bases at V and 4 bases at J; junction bases unmatched: 8. CDR3 region: CASRIRQGTETQYF. Written as DNA, the CDR3 is TGTGCCAGCAGGATCCGACAGGGAACAGAGACCCAGTACTTC.

J is TRBJ2-3 and V is TRBV6-1, with 9 bases aligning to TRBD1. The CDR3 is 15 amino acids. V shed 5 bases and J 4 bases; nucleotides not matched to a gene: 7. Germline V gives CDR1 MNHNS, CDR2 SASEGT. CDR3 in DNA: TGTGCCAGCAGTAGCCGGGACAGGGCCCCAGATACGCAGTATTTT. Translating gives CASSSRDRAPDTQYF.

The V call is TRBV29-1, the J call TRBJ2-2; 9 bases align to TRBD1. Germline assignment: CDR1 SQVTM and CDR2 ANQGSEA. J lost 1 base, V lost 6 bases, and 0 bases had no gene match. This CDR3 spans 13 amino acids. For the CDR3, the DNA is TGCAGCGTGGGACAGGGGAACACCGGGGAGCTGTTTTTT. Amino acids: CSVGQGNTGELFF.

For the CDR3, the DNA is TGTGCCAGCAGCTTAGCTGGGGGGGGCCCGACGGGGTATGGCTACACCTTC. It codes for CASSLAGGGPTGYGYTF. The chain carries TRBV7-2 and TRBJ1-2; D is perhaps TRBD1 (6 bases). The CDR3 consists of 17 residues. V lost 0 bases and J lost 5, with 19 bases in between. Germline-derived CDR1 and CDR2 are SGHTA and FQGNSA.

The sample holds one count of this clone. The chain is built from TRBV19 and TRBJ2-7, with 14 positions matching TRBD2. V was pared by 3 bases and J by 2 bases, with 6 bases of the junction left unmatched. This CDR3 has 17 residues. CDR1 and CDR2 from the germline V gene are LNHDA and SQIVND (reference sequence). CDR3 nucleotide sequence: TGTGCCAGTAGTATCCGTGGGACTAGCGGGAGCCCCTACGAGCAGTACTTC. Amino acids: CASSIRGTSGSPYEQYF.

V usage is TRBV2 and J usage is TRBJ2-5; D might be TRBD2 (6 bases). Germline CDR1 reads SNHLY; CDR2 reads FYNNEI. The CDR3 runs 13 residues. Trimming cost V 5 bases and J 2 bases, with 9 bases left between them. CDR3 loop: CASSRDFQETQYF. The CDR3 bases are TGTGCCAGCAGTAGGGACTTTCAAGAGACCCAGTACTTC.

This chain links TRBV10-3 with TRBJ1-1; D remains ambiguous. V lost 0 bases and J lost 6, with 8 bases in between. The CDR3 has 13 amino acids. CDR1 and CDR2 (germline): ENHRY, SYGVKD. This CDR3 is CAISESQRAEAFF. CDR3 DNA: TGTGCCATCAGTGAGTCGCAAAGAGCTGAAGCTTTCTTT.

The rearrangement uses TRBV5-8 and TRBJ2-5; TRBD1 matches at 7 bases. CDR3 length: 16 amino acids. The trim removed 2 bases at V and 2 bases at J, leaving 9 bases unmatched. Germline V gene lookup returns CDR1 SGHTS and CDR2 YDEGEE. In nucleotides, the CDR3 is TGTGCCAGCAGCTTCCTATCTTGGGGACAGCAAGAGACCCAGTACTTC. Encoded protein: CASSFLSWGQQETQYF. Filled out from reference TRBV5-8 and TRBJ2-5, the complete variable domain reads EAGVTQSPTHLIKTRGQQATLRCSPISGHTSVYWYQQALGLGLQFLLWYDEGEERNRGNFPPRFSGRQFPNYSSELNVNALELEDSALYLCASSFLSWGQQETQYFGPGTRLLVL.

This clone was found a few times. This sequence joins TRBV5-1 and TRBJ2-7; tentatively, D is TRBD1 (6 bases). Germline V gene sequence: CDR1 SGHRS, CDR2 YFSETQ. The CDR3 has 12 amino acids. V lost 0 bases and J lost 5, with 6 bases in between. CDR3 nucleotide sequence: TGCGCCAGCAGCTTGGGACAGGACGAGCAGTACTTC. It yields the protein CASSLGQDEQYF.

The chain carries TRBV12-5 and TRBJ2-3, with TRBD1 matching over 9 bases. The CDR3 is 15 residues long. Germline V CDR1 and CDR2: LGHNT, FRNRAP. The J segment lost 2 bases and the V segment lost 6 bases, leaving 6 bases of the junction unmatched. CDR3 nucleotide sequence: TGTGCTAGTGGCCCCGGGACAGGGCACACAGATACGCAGTATTTT. Translated: CASGPGTGHTDTQYF.

The chain employs TRBV9 and TRBJ2-7, with 11 positions matching TRBD1. Germline V CDR1 and CDR2: SGDLS, YYNGEE. The V segment lost 3 bases and the J segment 6 bases; nucleotides outside the gene matches: 8. This CDR3 comprises 15 residues. In nucleotides, the CDR3 is TGTGCCAGCAGCGGGCTCGGACAGGGGGCAGGCGAGCAGTACTTC. Protein product: CASSGLGQGAGEQYF.

This clone was observed once. The gene calls are TRBV18 and TRBJ2-2, with a tentative D call TRBD2 (6 bases). The germline V and J ends were trimmed by 0 bases and 4 bases, with 9 bases remaining between them. This CDR3 comprises 15 residues. Germline CDR1 and CDR2: KGHSH and LQKENI. CDR3 in DNA: TGTGCCAGCTCACCACCCCTGCGGGGCACCGGGGAGCTGTTTTTT. Its translation is CASSPPLRGTGELFF.

The chain combines TRBV6-6 with TRBJ1-6; TRBD1 aligns across 10 bases. The germline V gene encodes CDR1 MNHNY and CDR2 SVGAGI (reference sequence). The CDR3 is made up of 14 amino acids. The ends lost 7 bases at V and 8 bases at J; junction bases unmatched: 5. The CDR3 loop is CASKMDRGYSPLHF. For the CDR3, the DNA is TGTGCCAGCAAGATGGACAGGGGGTATTCACCCCTCCACTTT.

The chain joins TRBV5-4 to TRBJ1-2, with unresolved D. Trimming left V 2 bases short and J 8 bases short, with 10 bases between. The CDR3 contains 12 residues. Germline CDR1 reads SGHNT; CDR2 reads YYREEE (reference sequence). The CDR3 coding sequence is TGTGCCAGCAGCTTCCGGACGGGGGGCTACACCTTC. Its translation is CASSFRTGGYTF.

This chain connects TRBV11-2 to TRBJ2-1; no clear D gene. Between the trimmed V and J ends, which lost 4 bases and 4 bases, there was a span of 14 bases. The CDR3 loop spans 15 amino acids. The germline gives CDR1 SGHAT, CDR2 FQNNGV. For the CDR3, the DNA is TGTGCCAGCAGCTACTTACCCCAGGATTACAATGAGCAGTTCTTC. Protein product: CASSYLPQDYNEQFF.

This clone was counted only a few times. The chain is built from TRBV5-1 and TRBJ2-3, with D possibly TRBD2 on 5 matching bases. Trimming cost V 2 bases and J 3 bases, with 7 bases left between them. The CDR3 has 13 amino acids. The germline gives CDR1 SGHRS, CDR2 YFSETQ. The CDR3: CASSFSGTDTQYF. Here the CDR3 DNA reads TGCGCCAGCAGCTTTTCGGGGACAGATACGCAGTATTTT.

There are a few counts of this clone. The chain recombines TRBV2 with TRBJ2-3; 11 nucleotides match TRBD2. V shed 7 bases, J shed 4 bases, and the junction held 10 bases outside the gene matches. The CDR3 consists of 16 residues. Germline CDR1 reads SNHLY; CDR2 reads FYNNEI. The CDR3 loop is CASNRASGGLADTQYF. Written as DNA, the CDR3 is TGTGCCAGCAATCGGGCTAGCGGGGGGCTGGCAGATACGCAGTATTTT.

A single count supports this clone. The chain links TRBV5-1 to TRBJ2-2, with 8 bases that match TRBD1. The CDR3 has 15 residues. CDR1 SGHRS and CDR2 YFSETQ come from the germline V gene. Trimming took 5 bases from V and 1 from J; bases not matched to a gene: 4. In DNA form, the CDR3 reads TGCGCCAGCAGTTTACAGGGGGAGAACACCGGGGAGCTGTTTTTT. Protein product: CASSLQGENTGELFF.

This rearrangement joins TRBV5-5 to TRBJ2-1; D gene uncertain. The V end was cut by 3 bases, the J end by 4 bases, with 11 bases between. CDR3 length: 14 amino acids. CDR1 is SGHKS and CDR2 is YYEKEE in the germline V gene (reference sequence). The CDR3 DNA is TGTGCCAGCAGCTCCTACAGCTTGTACAATGAGCAGTTCTTC. As protein: CASSSYSLYNEQFF.

CDR3 bases: TGTGCCAGCAGTGCGGACAGGGGGGACACTGAAGCTTTCTTT. Its translation is CASSADRGDTEAFF. The chain joins TRBV6-5 to TRBJ1-1; TRBD1 agrees at 10 bases. Germline CDR1 MNHEY, CDR2 SVGAGI. This CDR3 is built from 14 residues. V lost 5 bases, J lost 3 bases, and 3 bases stayed unmatched.